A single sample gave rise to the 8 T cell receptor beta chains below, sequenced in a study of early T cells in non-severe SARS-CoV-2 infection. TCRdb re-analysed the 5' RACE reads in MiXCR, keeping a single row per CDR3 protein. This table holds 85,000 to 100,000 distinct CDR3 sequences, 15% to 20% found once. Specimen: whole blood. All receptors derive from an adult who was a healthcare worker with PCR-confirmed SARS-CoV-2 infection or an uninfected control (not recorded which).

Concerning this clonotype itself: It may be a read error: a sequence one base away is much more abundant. The CDR3 bases are TGTGCCAGCAGTTTAGCCGGGACCACCACCTACGAGCAGTACTTC. Translation: CASSLAGTTTYEQYF. V is TRBV5-5 and J is TRBJ2-7; D is perhaps TRBD1 or TRBD2 (5 bases each). The CDR3 covers 15 residues. Trimming stripped 5 bases from V and 2 bases from J, with 17 bases between. The germline V gene has CDR1 SGHKS and CDR2 YYEKEE (reference sequence).

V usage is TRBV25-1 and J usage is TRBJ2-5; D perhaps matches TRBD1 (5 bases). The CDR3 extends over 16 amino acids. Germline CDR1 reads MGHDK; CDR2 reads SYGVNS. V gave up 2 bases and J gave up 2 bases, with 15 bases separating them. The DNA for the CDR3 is TGTGCCAGCAGTGAAATCGGAGAAGGGGCTCAAGAGACCCAGTACTTC. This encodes CASSEIGEGAQETQYF.

CDR3 sequence: CASTIRGTQETQYF. As DNA, the CDR3 is TGTGCCAGCACAATCCGGGGGACCCAAGAGACCCAGTACTTC. The rearrangement links TRBV11-2 to TRBJ2-5, with a weak D call TRBD2 (6 bases). Germline values: CDR1 SGHAT, CDR2 FQNNGV. The CDR3 totals 14 residues. Trimming cost V 7 bases and J 1 base, with 13 bases left between them. The full variable domain, completed using reference TRBV11-2 and TRBJ2-5, is EAGVAQSPRYKIIEKRQSVAFWCNPISGHATLYWYQQILGQGPKLLIQFQNNGVVDDSQLPKDRFSAERLKGVDSTLKIQPAKLEDSAVYLCASTIRGTQETQYFGPGTRLLVL.

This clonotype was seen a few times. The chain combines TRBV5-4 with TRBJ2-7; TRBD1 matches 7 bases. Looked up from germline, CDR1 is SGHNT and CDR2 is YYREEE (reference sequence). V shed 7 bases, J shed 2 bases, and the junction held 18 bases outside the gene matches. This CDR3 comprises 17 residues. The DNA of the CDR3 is TGTGCCAGCTCACCCGCAAGACAGGGTGACAGAACCTACGAGCAGTACTTC. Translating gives CASSPARQGDRTYEQYF. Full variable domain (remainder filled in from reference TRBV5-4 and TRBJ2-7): ETGVTQSPTHLIKTRGQQVTLRCSSQSGHNTVSWYQQALGQGPQFIFQYYREEENGRGNFPPRFSGLQFPNYSSELNVNALELDDSALYLCASSPARQGDRTYEQYFGPGTRLTVT.

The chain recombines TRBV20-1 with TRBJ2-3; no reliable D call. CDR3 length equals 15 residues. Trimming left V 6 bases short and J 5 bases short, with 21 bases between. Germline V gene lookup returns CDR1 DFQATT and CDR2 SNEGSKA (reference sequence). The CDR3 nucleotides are TGCAGTGCGGAAGGTACAGAGGTGGCGGAAGATACGCAGTATTTT. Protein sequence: CSAEGTEVAEDTQYF.

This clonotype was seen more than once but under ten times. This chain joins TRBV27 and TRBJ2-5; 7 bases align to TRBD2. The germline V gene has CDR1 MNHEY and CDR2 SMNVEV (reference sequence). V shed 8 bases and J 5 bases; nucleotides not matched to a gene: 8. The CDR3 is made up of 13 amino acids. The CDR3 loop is CASWGAGIETQYF. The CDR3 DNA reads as TGTGCCAGCTGGGGAGCGGGGATTGAGACCCAGTACTTC.

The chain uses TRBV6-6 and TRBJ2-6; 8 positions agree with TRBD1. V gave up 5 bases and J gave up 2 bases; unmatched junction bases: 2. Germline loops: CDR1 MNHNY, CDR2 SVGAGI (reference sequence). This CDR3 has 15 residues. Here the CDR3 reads CASSVDRAGANVLTF. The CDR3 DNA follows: TGTGCCAGCAGTGTGGACAGGGCTGGGGCCAACGTCCTGACTTTC.

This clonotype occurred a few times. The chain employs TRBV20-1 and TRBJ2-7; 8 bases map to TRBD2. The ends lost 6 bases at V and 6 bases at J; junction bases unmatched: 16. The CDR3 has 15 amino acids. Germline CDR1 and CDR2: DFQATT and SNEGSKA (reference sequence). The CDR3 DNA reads TGCAGTGCCAGCTTTAGTAGCGGGAAGTTTGGCGAGCAGTACTTC. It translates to CSASFSSGKFGEQYF.